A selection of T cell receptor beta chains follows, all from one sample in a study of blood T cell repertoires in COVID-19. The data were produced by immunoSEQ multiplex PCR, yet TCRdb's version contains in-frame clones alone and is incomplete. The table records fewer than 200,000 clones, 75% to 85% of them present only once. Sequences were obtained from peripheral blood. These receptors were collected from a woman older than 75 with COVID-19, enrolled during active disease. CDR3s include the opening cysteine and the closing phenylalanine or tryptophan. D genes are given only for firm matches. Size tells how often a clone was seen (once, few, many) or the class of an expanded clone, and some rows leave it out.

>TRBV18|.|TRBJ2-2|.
CASSPQSTGELFF
TGTGCCAGCTCACCCCAATCCACCGGGGAGCTGTTTTTT
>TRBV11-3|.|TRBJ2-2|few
CASSLDTNTGELFF
TGTGCCAGCAGCTTGGACACAAACACCGGGGAGCTGTTTTTT
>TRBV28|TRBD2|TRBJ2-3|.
CASSLWGLAGVDTQYF
TGTGCCAGCAGTTTATGGGGGCTAGCGGGAGTTGATACGCAGTATTTT
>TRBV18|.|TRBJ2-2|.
CASSPALKGELFF
TGTGCCAGCTCACCGGCTCTTAAAGGGGAGCTGTTTTTT
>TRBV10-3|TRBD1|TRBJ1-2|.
CATLAGGTGGTGYTF
TGTGCCACCCTCGCAGGTGGGACAGGGGGCACGGGCTACACCTTC
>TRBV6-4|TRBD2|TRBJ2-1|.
CASSRLAGPYNEQFF
TGTGCCAGCAGTCGCCTAGCGGGGCCGTACAATGAGCAGTTCTTC
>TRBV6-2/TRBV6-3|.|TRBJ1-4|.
CASSYPLGSGGTTNEKLFF
TGTGCCAGCAGTTACCCCCTCGGGTCCGGGGGGACGACTAATGAAAAACTGTTTTTT
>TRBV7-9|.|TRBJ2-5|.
CASIGETERETQYF
TGTGCCAGCATTGGTGAGACGGAGCGAGAGACCCAGTACTTC
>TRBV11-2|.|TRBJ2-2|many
CASSLWQTGELFF
TGTGCCAGCAGCTTATGGCAGACCGGGGAGCTGTTTTTT
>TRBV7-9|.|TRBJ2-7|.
CASSPWTRSYEQYF
TGTGCCAGCAGCCCCTGGACACGCTCCTACGAGCAGTACTTC
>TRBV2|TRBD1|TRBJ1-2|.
CASSEWGTALSVGYTF
TGTGCCAGCAGTGAATGGGGGACAGCCCTTTCCGTGGGCTACACCTTC
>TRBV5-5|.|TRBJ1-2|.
CASSWLTGDYGYTF
TGTGCCAGCAGCTGGTTGACAGGAGACTATGGCTACACCTTC